This entry features one T cell receptor beta chain sequence. Its specificity is not known. Looked up from germline, CDR1 is SGHAT and CDR2 is FQNNGV. V shed 5 bases and J 1 base; nucleotides not matched to a gene: 5. The CDR3 is 15 residues long. Method: immunoSEQ multiplex PCR; TCRdb's copy keeps in-frame clones and lacks some. This sample has 300,000 or so clones, with approximately 88% found just once. This sample was taken from a study of cytomegalovirus exposure and HLA in healthy donors. Study overall: A later analysis reported the 95 to 150 validation repertoires used the same platform as the approximately 650 first-cohort repertoires.

Study results and caveats: The listing of 150 or so TCR beta chains classed them as cytomegalovirus-associated. According to a subsequent analysis, TCR clusters from the first cohort were inclined to appear together in the roughly 130 validation repertoires.

The chain links TRBV11-2 to TRBJ2-5; 9 bases are shared with TRBD1. The sample consisted of PBMCs. This TCR was recovered from a man aged 25-45 years in good health and CMV-seronegative. CDR3 sequence reads: CASSIPGQGQETQYF. In DNA, the CDR3 is TGTGCCAGCAGCATCCCGGGACAGGGCCAAGAGACCCAGTACTTC.